This T cell receptor (beta chain) was captured in a study of cytomegalovirus exposure and HLA in healthy donors. Study-wide results and limits: Per a later analysis, 16,951 TCR beta sequences showed association with HLA alleles at 0.05 false discovery rate. With high specificity and sensitivity, the classifier reportedly diagnosed cytomegalovirus status. Cytomegalovirus association was assigned to about 150 TCR beta chains.

This CDR3 is 17 amino acids long. J lost 2 bases, V lost 6 bases, and 9 bases had no gene match. CDR1 is SNHLY and CDR2 is FYNNEI in the germline V gene. Turning to this clone: Its antigen is still unknown.

Vbeta (60) and Jbeta (13) primers were used in the PCR. Here immunoSEQ multiplex PCR was the method, and the copy in TCRdb shows in-frame clones only, minus some. The table shows 180,000 or so clones, with roughly 80% occurring only once. Material for sequencing was PBMCs. The chain has TRBV2 and TRBJ2-6; 8 bases are shared with TRBD1. The TCR sequence derives from a female donor in good health and CMV-seronegative. CDR3 nucleotide sequence: TGTGCCAGCAGCCGCGGGACAGGTACCCCTGGGGCCAACGTCCTGACTTTC. Encoded protein: CASSRGTGTPGANVLTF.